The sequence of this T cell receptor beta chain was determined in a study of control samples from healthy donors and cancer patients. In germline, CDR1 is SGHNT, CDR2 YYREEE (reference sequence). V trimming: 3 bases; J trimming: 0 bases; junction bases outside the gene matches: 4. The CDR3 totals 16 residues. Measured with immunoSEQ multiplex PCR; TCRdb has only the in-frame clones, and not every one. This table holds more than 90,000 clones, approximately 90% found once. The sequencing input was blood. The chain employs TRBV5-4 and TRBJ1-2; the match to TRBD1 covers 11 bases. This receptor was identified in a young man in good health. CDR3 protein: CASSSGTGGPNYGYTF. The CDR3 bases are TGTGCCAGCAGCTCCGGGACAGGGGGTCCTAACTATGGCTACACCTTC.